The 21 T cell receptor beta chains below come from one sample, sequenced in a study of vaccination effects on CD4 cells after COVID-19. This table comes from immunoSEQ multiplex PCR, and its TCRdb copy is limited to in-frame clones, with some not included. The sample holds about 81,000 clones, roughly 80% seen once. With the ViraFEST assay, the study expanded antigen-specific CD4+ T cells using viral peptide pools, then sequenced them. Researchers isolated CD4+ T cells once ten to eleven days of culture had elapsed. Participants each got two BNT162b2 or mRNA-1273 vaccine doses. No cognate antigen is known for these TCRs. The source was CD4+ T cells from PBMCs cultured with HCoV-OC43 spike peptides, collected after COVID-19 vaccination. Specified subset: HCoV-OC43 spike overlapping peptide pool stimulation. Receptors originate from a human donor who received a COVID-19 vaccine.

J is TRBJ1-3 and V is TRBV14; 7 nucleotides line up with TRBD1. The CDR3 is 17 amino acids. The germline V gene has CDR1 SGHDN and CDR2 FVKESK. Losses at the gene ends were 0 bases for V and 2 bases for J; bases not matched to a gene: 7. CDR3 sequence: CASSQDEGASTGNTIYF. In DNA form, the CDR3 reads TGTGCCAGCAGCCAAGATGAGGGGGCGTCTACTGGAAACACCATATATTTT.

This clone was recorded once. The rearrangement joins TRBV5-5 to TRBJ2-7, with D perhaps TRBD2 (5 bases). The CDR3 has 14 amino acids. Germline values: CDR1 SGHKS, CDR2 YYEKEE (reference sequence). Trimming left V 0 bases short and J 6 bases short, with 13 bases between. The CDR3 sequence is CASSLAHEGGEQYV. The CDR3 bases are TGTGCCAGCAGCTTGGCACATGAGGGTGGCGAGCAGTACGTC.

This clone occurred a few times. The rearrangement joins TRBV4-3 to TRBJ1-6; D is perhaps TRBD1 (5 bases). The germline V and J ends were trimmed by 0 bases and 6 bases, with 9 bases remaining between them. Germline V gene sequence: CDR1 LGHNA, CDR2 YSLEER. The CDR3 has 15 amino acids. CDR3 DNA: TGCGCCAGCAGCCAAGATGGGCAGGGTAATTCACCCCTCCACTTT. Translated, it gives CASSQDGQGNSPLHF.

The genes are TRBV21-1 and TRBJ1-2. TRBV21-1 constitutes a pseudogene. The CDR3 runs 14 residues. CDR3 residues: CASSKVFGAGGYTF. The CDR3 coding sequence is TGTGCCAGCAGCAAAGTATTCGGGGCGGGTGGCTACACCTTC.

The chain links TRBV2 to TRBJ1-3; D is unresolved. The CDR3 extends over 13 amino acids. Trimming cost V 10 bases and J 0 bases, with 10 bases left between them. Germline V lookup: CDR1 SNHLY, CDR2 FYNNEI. The CDR3 coding sequence is TGTGCCAACAAGCAAAGCTCTGGAAACACCATATATTTT. Translation: CANKQSSGNTIYF. Combining the CDR3 with reference TRBV2 and TRBJ1-3 gives the whole variable domain EPEVTQTPSHQVTQMGQEVILRCVPISNHLYFYWYRQILGQKVEFLVSFYNNEISEKSEIFDDQFSVERPDGSNFTLKIRSTKLEDSAMYFCANKQSSGNTIYFGEGSWLTVV.

V gene TRBV29-1 combines with J gene TRBJ2-1, with D maybe TRBD1 (5 bases). The CDR3 is made up of 9 amino acids. Germline values: CDR1 SQVTM, CDR2 ANQGSEA. The V end lost 7 bases, the J end lost 10 bases, and 8 bases lay between the germline ends. The CDR3 DNA is TGCAGCGGAGACAGAGAGCAGTTCTTC. This translates into CSGDREQFF.

This chain connects TRBV18 to TRBJ2-2; perhaps TRBD1 as D (6 bases). The CDR3 spans 15 residues. V lost 4 bases to trimming and J lost 4 bases, with 13 bases between them. CDR1 is KGHSH and CDR2 is LQKENI in the germline V gene. In DNA, the CDR3 is TGTGCCAGCTCACGCGATGGGGGCGGCACCGGGGAGCTGTTTTTT. Translating it yields CASSRDGGGTGELFF.

The V gene is TRBV9, the J gene TRBJ2-5; TRBD2 aligns across 10 bases. The CDR3 is 15 residues long. The germline gives CDR1 SGDLS, CDR2 YYNGEE. The J segment lost 4 bases and the V segment lost 4 bases, leaving 7 bases of the junction unmatched. CDR3 bases: TGTGCCAGCAGCACCTCTAGCGGGGGTGGAGAGACCCAGTACTTC. Translation gives CASSTSSGGGETQYF.

V gene TRBV18 combines with J gene TRBJ2-7; D may be TRBD2 (5 bases). Per the germline V gene, CDR1 is KGHSH and CDR2 is LQKENI. Deletions cut 6 bases from V and 2 bases from J, with 11 bases between. This CDR3 has 13 residues. The CDR3 protein is CASSNRETYEQYV. The CDR3 coding sequence is TGTGCCAGCTCCAACCGGGAAACCTACGAGCAGTACGTC.

V usage is TRBV5-4 and J usage is TRBJ1-2, with 9 bases that match TRBD1. The germline V gene encodes CDR1 SGHNT and CDR2 YYREEE (reference sequence). The CDR3 has 15 residues. J was trimmed by 5 bases and V by 0 bases; bases with no gene match: 5. The CDR3 is CASSLEHGTGYGYTF. The CDR3, as DNA: TGTGCCAGCAGCTTGGAGCACGGGACAGGGTATGGCTACACCTTC.

The CDR3 sequence: CASSSTGGKETQYF. CDR3 bases: TGTGCCAGCAGCTCGACGGGGGGAAAAGAGACCCAGTACTTC. The chain joins TRBV7-9 to TRBJ2-5, with 7 bases that match TRBD2. The CDR3 sequence is 14 residues long. The ends lost 4 bases at V and 3 bases at J; junction bases unmatched: 5. Germline V gene data show CDR1 as SEHNR and CDR2 as FQNEAQ (reference sequence).

V and J are TRBV27 and TRBJ2-4; the match to TRBD2 covers 7 bases. The CDR3 loop spans 14 amino acids. J lost 5 bases, V lost 4 bases, and 5 bases had no gene match. Germline assignment: CDR1 MNHEY and CDR2 SMNVEV (reference sequence). The DNA of the CDR3 is TGTGCCAGCAGTTGGGGTGGGGGGGAAAACATTCAGTACTTC. It translates to CASSWGGGENIQYF.

The chain links TRBV18 to TRBJ2-1; D possibly corresponds to TRBD1 (5 bases). V dropped 4 bases and J dropped 2 bases, with 9 bases sitting between them. The CDR3 loop spans 14 amino acids. Germline V gene sequence: CDR1 KGHSH, CDR2 LQKENI. This CDR3 reads CASSLQATYNEQFF. The CDR3 region has the DNA TGTGCCAGCTCACTACAGGCCACCTACAATGAGCAGTTCTTC.

The chain couples TRBV7-3 to TRBJ2-2; no clear D gene. Between the trimmed V and J ends, which lost 6 bases and 5 bases, there was a span of 10 bases. This CDR3 has 13 residues. Germline lookup yields CDR1 SGHTA and CDR2 FQGTGA. CDR3 sequence: CASSHDETGELFF. The CDR3 coding sequence is TGTGCCAGCAGTCATGACGAAACCGGGGAGCTGTTTTTT.

This chain uses TRBV6-6 with TRBJ1-5, with a weak D call TRBD1 (5 bases). The V end lost 4 bases, the J end lost 5 bases, and 12 bases lay between the germline ends. CDR1 and CDR2 from the germline V gene are MNHNY and SVGAGI (reference sequence). CDR3 length equals 14 residues. The CDR3 coding sequence is TGTGCCAGCAGTTGGGTGGGACGAGATCAGCCCCAGCATTTT. It encodes CASSWVGRDQPQHF.

This clone was detected a few times. The V gene is TRBV6-5, the J gene TRBJ2-7; D remains ambiguous. The CDR3 sequence is 15 residues long. V lost 7 bases to trimming and J lost 0 bases, with 16 bases between them. The germline gives CDR1 MNHEY, CDR2 SVGAGI. The CDR3 reads CASIVLFSTSYEQYV. CDR3 DNA: TGTGCCAGCATTGTGCTGTTCTCAACCTCCTACGAGCAGTACGTC.

DNA for the CDR3: TGTGCCAGCAGCAGAATTGACGGCAGGGGCGAGCAGTTCTTC. Translated, it gives CASSRIDGRGEQFF. The rearrangement links TRBV6-5 to TRBJ2-1; possible D gene TRBD1, 6 bases. The germline V and J ends were trimmed by 6 bases and 10 bases, with 19 bases remaining between them. Germline values: CDR1 MNHEY, CDR2 SVGAGI. The CDR3 loop spans 14 amino acids.

This clone was seen only a few times. The rearrangement joins TRBV10-1 to TRBJ1-3; D is unresolved. This CDR3 has 17 amino acids. Trimming removed 3 bases from V and 0 bases from J, with 15 bases in between. The germline V gene encodes CDR1 WNHNN and CDR2 SYGVQD (reference sequence). For the CDR3, the DNA is TGCGCCAGCAGTGAAGGCCAGCACTCGAGCTCTGGAAACACCATATATTTT. The encoded protein is CASSEGQHSSSGNTIYF.

The rearrangement links TRBV29-1 to TRBJ2-2, with 9 positions matching TRBD1. Germline loops: CDR1 SQVTM, CDR2 ANQGSEA. With 7 bases clipped from V and 3 bases from J, the junction kept 3 bases outside the gene matches. The CDR3 runs to 13 residues. The CDR3 sequence: CSARQGDTGELFF. The DNA for the CDR3 is TGCAGCGCCCGACAGGGGGACACCGGGGAGCTGTTTTTT.

The V call is TRBV30, the J call TRBJ1-3; D unresolved. Germline V gene data show CDR1 as GTSNPN and CDR2 as SVGIG (reference sequence). This CDR3 contains 14 residues. Trimming stripped 1 base from V and 4 bases from J, with 11 bases between. The DNA for the CDR3 is TGTGCCTGGAGTGGGAACTTTGGAGGAAACACCATATATTTT. Protein product: CAWSGNFGGNTIYF.

The chain's CDR3 is CASRDSGSGANVLTF. CDR3 bases: TGTGCCAGCAGGGATTCCGGGTCTGGGGCCAACGTCCTGACTTTC. The chain links TRBV6-5 to TRBJ2-6; the D is unclear. V was shortened by 6 bases and J by 1 base, with 10 bases between the two germline ends. This CDR3 region has 15 residues. Germline-derived CDR1 and CDR2 are MNHEY and SVGAGI.